This is a list of T cell receptor beta chains from one sample in a study of cytotoxic CD8 clonotypes in ibrutinib-treated CLL. Clones were read by immunoSEQ multiplex PCR, and TCRdb kept only the in-frame ones, dropping some. The sample holds 200,000 or so clones; over 65% are singletons and the top ten take approximately 5.9%. Material: PBMCs, obtained after 12 months of ibrutinib treatment. These receptors all come from a human donor with chronic lymphocytic leukemia. Both conserved end residues are trimmed from each CDR3. Clone sizes are given selectively: once, few, many, or a class where the clone is expanded.

clone_size	v_call	j_call	cdr3_aa
NA	TRBV29-1	TRBJ1-1	SSRTSNTEAF
NA	TRBV30	TRBJ1-4	AWSVGTDEKLF
NA	TRBV5-1	TRBJ1-3	ASSMWTGGSGNTIY
NA	TRBV5-1	TRBJ1-3	ASSPEAALGNTIY
NA	TRBV30	TRBJ1-1	AWSVHPQNTEAF
once	TRBV6-5	TRBJ1-2	ASSYSPGVYGYT
NA	TRBV27	TRBJ2-1	ASKAGLAGGRSYNEQF
NA	TRBV15	TRBJ1-2	ATSATGYGYT
NA	TRBV7-2	TRBJ2-7	ASSSTGFNYEQY
NA	TRBV5-1	TRBJ2-7	ASRLTGGPYEQY
NA	TRBV7-8	TRBJ2-1	ASTPSSGDYNEQF
NA	TRBV19	TRBJ2-5	ASRDRVFETQY
NA	TRBV18	TRBJ1-1	ASSFLQGVEAF
NA	TRBV18	TRBJ1-1	ASSPDLLNTEAF
NA	TRBV11-3	TRBJ1-1	ASSRQGRTEAF
NA	TRBV2	TRBJ1-1	ASSERGYTEAF
NA	TRBV7-9	TRBJ1-2	ASSLETSGTSNYGYT
NA	TRBV28	TRBJ1-2	ASRGTGSGGYGYT
few	TRBV28	TRBJ1-5	ASSLRQGGRQPQH
many	TRBV5-1	TRBJ2-1	ASSLDGGFSYNEQF
once	TRBV4-2	TRBJ2-2	ASSREGANTGELF
NA	TRBV2	TRBJ2-3	ASRARYTDTQY
NA	TRBV11-3	TRBJ2-5	ASSPLGQGVQETQY
NA	TRBV28	TRBJ2-3	ASSLSGQGSTDTQY
NA	TRBV29-1	TRBJ2-7	SASIGIFYEQY